The 28 T cell receptor beta chains in this list originate from one sample, sequenced in a study of regulatory T cells in long-lasting Graves disease. Construction of the TCR beta libraries employed iRepertoire HTBI primers in conjunction with Arm-PCR of CDR3 regions. TCRdb analysed the multiplex PCR reads with MiXCR anew, one entry per CDR3 protein. The table includes a few hundred thousand distinct CDR3 sequences, over 15% detected once. Noted time point: newly diagnosed GD, antithyroid drugs for less than 3 months. The TCR library was prepared using RNA isolated from PBMCs. These sequences were also reported in another study, on T cells in Graves' hyperthyroidism and ophthalmopathy.

The material sequenced was peripheral blood mononuclear cells (PBMCs), taken at new diagnosis, from a patient treated with antithyroid drugs. The source is a man in his forties with Graves disease.

This clonotype was counted ten times or more. The V call is TRBV20-1, the J call TRBJ2-3; D uncertain. The V end lost 1 base, the J end lost 4 bases, and 15 bases lay between the germline ends. This CDR3 comprises 15 residues. In germline, CDR1 is DFQATT, CDR2 SNEGSKA (reference sequence). The CDR3 loop reads CSARGLGILADTQYF. The DNA for the CDR3 is TGCAGTGCTAGAGGGCTGGGAATCTTAGCAGATACGCAGTATTTT.

This chain links TRBV2 with TRBJ2-7, with unresolved D. V was trimmed by 6 bases and J by 4 bases, leaving 10 bases between them. This CDR3 comprises 12 residues. Germline V gene sequence: CDR1 SNHLY, CDR2 FYNNEI. DNA of the CDR3: TGTGCCAGCAGGGAGACCAAATACGAGCAGTACTTC. This codes for CASRETKYEQYF.

This clonotype was detected a few times. The rearrangement uses TRBV4-1 and TRBJ2-4; D uncertain. V was trimmed by 4 bases and J by 5 bases, leaving 21 bases between them. Germline V CDR1 and CDR2: MGHRA, YSYEKL. The CDR3 is 17 residues long. The CDR3 nucleotides are TGCGCCAGCAGCCGCTTCGGAGCTAACCGCCAGGAAAACATTCAGTACTTC. Amino acids: CASSRFGANRQENIQYF.

V usage is TRBV4-2 and J usage is TRBJ2-3, with 7 bases matching TRBD2. The CDR3 length is 16 residues. J lost 1 base, V lost 1 base, and 5 bases had no gene match. CDR1 and CDR2 (germline): LGHNA, YNFKEQ. The CDR3 protein is CASSQGPGLRTDTQYF. The CDR3 DNA sequence: TGTGCCAGCAGCCAAGGGCCGGGACTACGCACAGATACGCAGTATTTT.

This clonotype was seen at least ten times. V gene TRBV9 combines with J gene TRBJ2-5; TRBD1 matches 7 bases. This CDR3 comprises 15 residues. Germline loops: CDR1 SGDLS, CDR2 YYNGEE. The trim removed 0 bases at V and 4 bases at J, leaving 6 bases unmatched. The CDR3 loop is CASSVASTGRETQYF. The CDR3 coding sequence is TGTGCCAGCAGCGTAGCTTCGACAGGGCGAGAGACCCAGTACTTC.

The genes are TRBV5-1 and TRBJ2-1; 7 bases agree with TRBD1. Germline V gives CDR1 SGHRS, CDR2 YFSETQ. This CDR3 is 19 amino acids long. V was pared by 4 bases and J by 5 bases, with 21 bases of the junction left unmatched. In DNA, the CDR3 is TGCGCCAGCAGCCGAATTACCTACAGGGGTCTCGTACCCAACAATGAGCAGTTCTTC. It translates to CASSRITYRGLVPNNEQFF.

This clonotype was seen ten or more times. The chain joins TRBV13 to TRBJ1-6, with 7 bases fitting TRBD1. CDR1 is PRHDT, CDR2 FYEKMQ, per germline (reference sequence). The V gene end was trimmed by 5 bases and the J gene end by 5 bases; junction bases not matched to a gene: 3. This CDR3 is built from 14 residues. The CDR3 DNA is TGTGCCAGCAGCCTGGGACAGAATAATTCACCCCTCCACTTT. Its protein product is CASSLGQNNSPLHF.

This clonotype has at least ten counts. The chain couples TRBV20-1 to TRBJ1-1, with no clear D. Trimming shortened V by 2 bases and J by 4 bases, and 8 bases separated the two germline ends. Looked up from germline, CDR1 is DFQATT and CDR2 is SNEGSKA (reference sequence). This CDR3 has 12 amino acids. CDR3 residues: CSARHHATEAFF. The CDR3 DNA sequence: TGCAGTGCTAGACACCACGCCACTGAAGCTTTCTTT.

This clonotype has a count of ten or more. The chain is built from TRBV6-1 and TRBJ1-3; D possibly corresponds to TRBD1 (5 bases). This CDR3 region has 18 residues. Germline V gives CDR1 MNHNS, CDR2 SASEGT. The germline V and J ends were trimmed by 6 bases and 0 bases, with 21 bases remaining between them. This CDR3 is CASRLGGRLRSSGNTIYF. In DNA, the CDR3 is TGTGCCAGCAGACTTGGGGGGAGATTACGAAGCTCTGGAAACACCATATATTTT.

The table lists this clonotype with a few counts. V and J are TRBV30 and TRBJ1-1; D call uncertain. V dropped 8 bases and J dropped 0 bases, with 13 bases sitting between them. Germline V gives CDR1 GTSNPN, CDR2 SVGIG (reference sequence). The CDR3 runs 13 residues. The DNA for the CDR3 is TGTGCCCAAACGTTAGGAATGAACACTGAAGCTTTCTTT. It is translated as CAQTLGMNTEAFF.

This clonotype was found many times. The chain uses TRBV30 and TRBJ2-1; possibly TRBD2 for D (7 bases). The CDR3 runs 14 residues. CDR1 GTSNPN and CDR2 SVGIG come from the germline V gene (reference sequence). Deletions cut 6 bases from V and 4 bases from J, with 16 bases between. Written as DNA, the CDR3 is TGTGCCTGTATTAAAGCGGGACATTACAATGAGCAGTTCTTC. This gives the protein CACIKAGHYNEQFF.

The chain employs TRBV20-1 and TRBJ1-5; tentative D call: TRBD1 (6 bases). The V gene's germline CDR1 is DFQATT and CDR2 SNEGSKA (reference sequence). V gave up 1 base and J gave up 1 base, with 20 bases separating them. CDR3 length equals 18 residues. CDR3 residues: CSARGGGRGWLSNQPQHF. The CDR3 DNA reads as TGCAGTGCTAGAGGGGGTGGCAGGGGATGGTTAAGCAATCAGCCCCAGCATTTT.

The V and J genes are TRBV27 and TRBJ1-5, with 7 bases that match TRBD1. Trimming cost V 6 bases and J 6 bases; bases outside gene matches: 11. Germline CDR1 reads MNHEY; CDR2 reads SMNVEV (reference sequence). The length of the CDR3 is 15 residues. The CDR3 DNA reads as TGTGCCAGCAGCTCGGAGTGGACAGGCTGTCAGCCCCAGCATTTT. As protein: CASSSEWTGCQPQHF.

There are many counts of this clonotype. The V gene is TRBV6-1, the J gene TRBJ2-5; a weak D match, TRBD1 (7 bases). CDR1 is MNHNS, CDR2 SASEGT, per germline. There are 14 residues in the CDR3. V lost 5 bases and J 5 bases, leaving 15 bases between the germline ends. CDR3 in amino acids: CASSQGGELETQYF. CDR3 in DNA: TGTGCCAGCAGTCAGGGGGGCGAGCTGGAGACCCAGTACTTC.

This clonotype was observed many times. The V call is TRBV12-3 or TRBV12-4, the J call TRBJ1-3; no definite D call. V was shortened by 3 bases and J by 0 bases, with 9 bases between the two germline ends. The CDR3 has 15 residues. CDR3 residues: CASSFFLSSGNTIYF. CDR3 DNA sequence: TGTGCCAGCAGTTTCTTCCTAAGCTCTGGAAACACCATATATTTT.

Many counts were recorded for this clonotype. The V and J genes are TRBV28 and TRBJ2-1, with D unclear. The CDR3 contains 11 residues. Germline V gene lookup returns CDR1 MDHEN and CDR2 SYDVKM. V lost 4 bases, J lost 9 bases, and 7 bases lay in between. The CDR3 bases are TGTGCCAGCAGTTCGGGTCCTGAGCAGTTCTTC. Translating it yields CASSSGPEQFF.

As regards this clonotype: Since a much larger clone is just one base distant, this may be a read error. V gene TRBV6-1 combines with J gene TRBJ2-1; the match to TRBD1 covers 7 bases. The CDR3 is made up of 13 amino acids. V trimming: 4 bases; J trimming: 10 bases; junction bases outside the gene matches: 7. The V gene's germline CDR1 is MNHNS and CDR2 SASEGT. The CDR3 loop is CASSATGHHEQFF. The CDR3 coding sequence is TGTGCCAGCAGTGCGACAGGGCACCACGAGCAGTTCTTC.

This clonotype was counted ten times or more. The chain combines TRBV11-3 with TRBJ1-6; no firm D call. Germline-derived CDR1 and CDR2 are SGHNT and YENEEA. This CDR3 has 13 amino acids. V dropped 0 bases and J dropped 10 bases, with 7 bases sitting between them. The DNA for the CDR3 is TGTGCCAGCAGCTTAGAGCGGGGATCACCCCTCCACTTT. As protein: CASSLERGSPLHF.

This clonotype was seen many times. The J gene is TRBJ1-1, the V gene TRBV18; 9 bases match TRBD1. The ends lost 3 bases at V and 3 bases at J; junction bases unmatched: 5. Germline V CDR1 and CDR2: KGHSH, LQKENI. The CDR3 is 15 residues long. CDR3 nucleotides: TGTGCCAGCTCACCCCAGACAGGGGGGTACACTGAAGCTTTCTTT. Its protein product is CASSPQTGGYTEAFF.

This clonotype was observed a few times. The chain couples TRBV29-1 to TRBJ2-1; 9 bases are shared with TRBD1. The CDR3 has 14 residues. V dropped 7 bases and J dropped 1; count of bases not matched to a gene: 5. CDR1 is SQVTM and CDR2 is ANQGSEA in the germline V gene. The chain's CDR3 is CSARDRASYNEQFF. As DNA, the CDR3 is TGCAGCGCTCGGGACAGGGCATCCTACAATGAGCAGTTCTTC.

This clonotype was seen repeatedly, ten times or more. The gene calls are TRBV18 and TRBJ2-1; D might be TRBD1 (6 bases). Between the trimmed V and J ends, which lost 7 bases and 2 bases, there was a span of 9 bases. Germline CDR1 reads KGHSH; CDR2 reads LQKENI. The CDR3 loop spans 13 amino acids. The CDR3 DNA follows: TGTGCCAGCTTCCGGGACACCTACAATGAGCAGTTCTTC. As protein: CASFRDTYNEQFF.

The chain carries TRBV5-5 and TRBJ2-7, with 10 bases matching TRBD1. The germline V gene encodes CDR1 SGHKS and CDR2 YYEKEE (reference sequence). The CDR3 has 16 amino acids. Trimming at V came to 4 bases and at J to 4 bases, leaving 11 bases not matched to a gene. In DNA form, the CDR3 reads TGTGCCAGCAGCAGAGGGTCGACAGGGGGCTGGTACGAGCAGTACTTC. Protein sequence: CASSRGSTGGWYEQYF.

This clonotype has at least ten counts. The CDR3 is CAWSFPGAVSGNTIYF. The CDR3 DNA reads TGTGCCTGGAGTTTCCCAGGCGCCGTCTCTGGAAACACCATATATTTT. The V and J genes are TRBV30 and TRBJ1-3; D ambiguous. Germline CDR1 is GTSNPN and CDR2 is SVGIG (reference sequence). This CDR3 is built from 16 residues. V lost 2 bases and J 0 bases, leaving 14 bases between the germline ends.

The table lists this clonotype with many counts. The J gene is TRBJ2-2, the V gene TRBV28; D is possibly TRBD1 (6 bases). The CDR3 totals 15 residues. Germline CDR1 MDHEN, CDR2 SYDVKM. Trimming stripped 4 bases from V and 3 bases from J, with 12 bases between. The CDR3 loop reads CASSSPGEHTGELFF. The CDR3 coding sequence is TGTGCCAGCAGTTCCCCAGGGGAGCACACCGGGGAGCTGTTTTTT.

This clonotype was counted ten times or more. The chain joins TRBV10-3 to TRBJ1-1; maybe TRBD1 (6 bases). V lost 7 bases and J lost 0, with 12 bases in between. Germline V gene sequence: CDR1 ENHRY, CDR2 SYGVKD. This CDR3 comprises 14 residues. Here the CDR3 DNA reads TGTGCCATCAATCAGGGGAGGGTGAACACTGAAGCTTTCTTT. It yields the protein CAINQGRVNTEAFF.

The table lists this clonotype with a few counts. J is TRBJ2-3 and V is TRBV9; TRBD2 agrees at 11 bases. J lost 1 base, V lost 0 bases, and 1 base had no gene match. This CDR3 is built from 16 residues. Per germline, CDR1 SGDLS and CDR2 YYNGEE. CDR3 DNA: TGTGCCAGCAGCGTAGTTAGCGGGGGGGGCACAGATACGCAGTATTTT. Protein sequence: CASSVVSGGGTDTQYF.

This clonotype was detected ten times or more. The J gene is TRBJ2-5, the V gene TRBV10-1; either TRBD1 or TRBD2 may fit D (5 bases each). This CDR3 is 15 amino acids long. The germline gives CDR1 WNHNN, CDR2 SYGVQD (reference sequence). V was pared by 2 bases and J by 4 bases, with 14 bases between. DNA of the CDR3: TGCGCCAGCAGTGAGAGATCGGGGACCGGAGAGACCCAGTACTTC. This gives the protein CASSERSGTGETQYF.

This clonotype was seen at least ten times. V is TRBV7-2 and J is TRBJ2-5; 8 positions agree with TRBD2. Germline V lookup: CDR1 SGHTA, CDR2 FQGNSA. The CDR3 loop spans 15 amino acids. V trimming: 1 base; J trimming: 5 bases; junction bases outside the gene matches: 6. CDR3 sequence: CASSLGGTRSETQYF. In DNA form, the CDR3 reads TGTGCCAGCAGCTTAGGAGGGACTAGGTCCGAGACCCAGTACTTC.